What follows is one T cell receptor (beta chain) and its context. Its specificity is unknown. The sample comes from a study of shared clonotypes between healthy human individuals. CD4+ cells yielded CD45RA+ naive and CD45RA-negative memory subsets. Assay used: immunoSEQ multiplex PCR; TCRdb lists only in-frame clones, some missing. The table shows 2,500,000 or so clones, with 80% to 95% occurring only once. Trimming took off 4 bases at V and 4 bases at J, with 19 bases between the two ends. The CDR3 has 16 residues. Germline V CDR1 and CDR2: LNHDA, SQIVND (reference sequence). General study findings and limits: Some clonotypes were shared by all four sorted-subset donors, while others were not shared. The non-shared ones had lower generation probabilities than the shared ones.

This chain connects TRBV19 to TRBJ1-1; D may be TRBD1 (6 bases). The sequence was obtained from a man aged 18 to 35 in good health. Some clones in this sample may be carry-over from other donors' samples. Material for sequencing was naive CD4+ T cells from PBMCs. Subset reported: CD45RA+ positively selected. The CDR3 reads CASSTHTGARVTEAFF. CDR3 sequence (DNA): TGTGCCAGTAGTACTCACACGGGGGCGCGGGTCACTGAAGCTTTCTTT. The whole variable domain, filled in from reference TRBV19 and TRBJ1-1, reads DGGITQSPKYLFRKEGQNVTLSCEQNLNHDAMYWYRQDPGQGLRLIYYSQIVNDFQKGDIAEGYSVSREKKESFPLTVTSAQKNPTAFYLCASSTHTGARVTEAFFGQGTRLTVV.